The 9 T cell receptor beta chains in this list originate from one sample, sequenced in a study of beta chain features in type 1 diabetes. What was sequenced were expressed TCRB transcripts, since all of the isolated RNA had been reverse transcribed. Some clones are missing from TCRdb's copy, which holds only in-frame ones; the method was immunoSEQ multiplex PCR. The repertoire holds 150,000 to 200,000 clones, with approximately 8.8% as singletons. Findings and caveats of the study: Type 1 diabetes patients had moderately but significantly shorter TCRB CDR3s in all four CD4+ subsets.

No cognate antigen is known for these TCRs. What was sequenced was central memory CD4+ T cells from blood. Receptor source: a woman aged 30 to 39 with type 1 diabetes.

This clone showed up just a few times. This sequence joins TRBV28 and TRBJ2-4; 7 bases fit TRBD2. The germline V gene encodes CDR1 MDHEN and CDR2 SYDVKM. The J segment lost 6 bases and the V segment lost 1 base, leaving 3 bases of the junction unmatched. The CDR3 has 14 amino acids. The DNA for the CDR3 is TGTGCCAGCAGTTTATCGGGAGGAACAAACATTCAGTACTTC. Translated: CASSLSGGTNIQYF.

V is TRBV5-1 and J is TRBJ2-5; the D gene is possibly TRBD1 (6 bases). The CDR3 consists of 13 residues. Germline V lookup: CDR1 SGHRS, CDR2 YFSETQ. Trimming removed 0 bases at V and 5 bases at J, with 8 bases between. CDR3 region: CASSLVGGETQYF. CDR3 DNA sequence: TGCGCCAGCAGCTTGGTAGGGGGTGAGACCCAGTACTTC.

This clone occurred a few times. The rearrangement joins TRBV19 to TRBJ2-3; TRBD2 is a possible D gene (6 bases). CDR1 LNHDA and CDR2 SQIVND come from the germline V gene (reference sequence). The CDR3 consists of 14 residues. Trimming took 4 bases from V and 7 from J, leaving 15 bases between them. The CDR3 nucleotides are TGTGCCAGTAGTAATCCCGGGAGTTCGAATACGCAGTATTTT. Translation gives CASSNPGSSNTQYF. The full variable domain, rest sourced from reference TRBV19 and TRBJ2-3, is DGGITQSPKYLFRKEGQNVTLSCEQNLNHDAMYWYRQDPGQGLRLIYYSQIVNDFQKGDIAEGYSVSREKKESFPLTVTSAQKNPTAFYLCASSNPGSSNTQYFGPGTRLTVL.

This clone has only a few counts. The chain recombines TRBV30 with TRBJ1-1, with 7 bases lining up with TRBD1. This CDR3 contains 14 residues. Germline values: CDR1 GTSNPN, CDR2 SVGIG (reference sequence). V shed 3 bases, J shed 8 bases, and the junction held 12 bases outside the gene matches. The DNA for the CDR3 is TGTGCCTGGAGATACCCGGGGACAGCTCGGGAAGCTTTCTTT. Translation: CAWRYPGTAREAFF.

This clone has just a few counts. The chain uses TRBV27 and TRBJ2-5, with TRBD1 matching over 11 bases. Germline V gives CDR1 MNHEY, CDR2 SMNVEV (reference sequence). The CDR3 loop spans 17 amino acids. V lost 5 bases, J lost 4 bases, and 12 bases stayed unmatched. This CDR3 reads CASSPHPFGTGGETQYF. The CDR3 DNA reads TGTGCCAGCAGTCCCCACCCCTTCGGGACAGGGGGAGAGACCCAGTACTTC.

CDR3 protein: CASSVLVSGELFF. The CDR3 DNA reads TGCGCCAGCAGTGTCCTTGTTTCCGGGGAGCTGTTTTTT. The genes are TRBV10-2 and TRBJ2-2; no clear D gene. Germline V gene lookup returns CDR1 WSHSY and CDR2 SAAADI. This CDR3 region has 13 residues. Trimming took off 4 bases at V and 6 bases at J, with 9 bases between the two ends.

This clone was counted a few times. The chain employs TRBV18 and TRBJ2-1; TRBD1 aligns across 11 bases. Germline CDR1 KGHSH, CDR2 LQKENI. This CDR3 region has 16 residues. The trim removed 3 bases at V and 3 bases at J, leaving 4 bases unmatched. CDR3 region: CASSPAGTGGYNEQFF. CDR3 coding DNA: TGTGCCAGCTCACCGGCCGGGACAGGGGGCTACAATGAGCAGTTCTTC.

Written as DNA, the CDR3 is TGTGCCAGTAGTGTTCAGGGGGCTGATGGCTACACCTTC. This gives the protein CASSVQGADGYTF. The chain links TRBV19 to TRBJ1-2; 8 positions agree with TRBD1. CDR1 LNHDA and CDR2 SQIVND come from the germline V gene (reference sequence). The CDR3 sequence is 13 residues long. The trim removed 5 bases at V and 6 bases at J, leaving 5 bases unmatched.

About this clone: Other DNA sequences in this sample translate to the same CDR3. The gene calls are TRBV5-6 and TRBJ1-5, with D maybe TRBD1 (5 bases). The germline CDR1 and CDR2 sequences are SGHDT and YYEEEE. V lost 5 bases and J 5 bases, leaving 8 bases between the germline ends. The CDR3 length is 12 residues. CDR3 nucleotide sequence: TGTGCCAGCAGTCTCAGGGATCAGCCCCAGCATTTT. Protein sequence: CASSLRDQPQHF. The complete variable domain, with remaining parts taken from reference TRBV5-6 and TRBJ1-5, reads DAGVTQSPTHLIKTRGQQVTLRCSPKSGHDTVSWYQQALGQGPQFIFQYYEEEERQRGNFPDRFSGHQFPNYSSELNVNALLLGDSALYLCASSLRDQPQHFGDGTRLSIL.